The T cell receptor (beta chain) described here comes from a study of cytomegalovirus exposure and HLA in healthy donors (dated by TCRdb to the late 2010s). With respect to the entire study: According to a later analysis, the approximately 120 validation repertoires were produced on the same platform as the 680 or so repertoires of the first cohort. The study combined high-throughput TCR immunosequencing, statistical association of individual TCRs with disease status, and machine learning to predict cytomegalovirus infection status. The study was designed to test whether signatures of past pathogen exposure could be identified by cataloging public T cell receptors. A separate validation cohort of over 95 different subjects was used in addition to the roughly 700-subject first cohort. Paper-wide results and their limitations: In the study, approximately 150 TCR beta chains were listed as associated with cytomegalovirus. A later analysis found that TCRs clustered in the first cohort also tended to co-occur in the roughly 120 validation repertoires, with 94% of cluster scores above 0. A few of the identified cytomegalovirus-associated TCR beta chains were confirmed in vitro to be specific for cytomegalovirus antigens. In both the original and validation cohorts, the classifier was reported to diagnose cytomegalovirus status with high specificity and sensitivity. A later analysis lacked HLA typing for the validation cohort, so it scored co-occurrence in that cohort across all 120 repertoires. The authors suggested that the approach could potentially be extended to other disease states and immunological phenotypes. Most TCR sequences were seen in very few donors, while some public TCRs were found in many individuals.

Trimming removed 7 bases from V and 0 bases from J, leaving 13 bases between the germline ends. Reading from cysteine to phenylalanine, the CDR3 counts 14 amino acids. CDR3 DNA is the only sequence kept; it has 42 bases, read in frame from the first base. The germline V gene (reference sequence) specifies SGHKS as CDR1 and YYEKEE as CDR2. The donors belonged to the validation cohort of around 130 subjects, which was separate from the approximately 700-subject first cohort. With regard to this clone: No antigen is known for it. Per-base quality was not reported, and no clone a single base away is much larger than it.

The method behind the library was the immunoSEQ multiplex PCR assay. Regarding the original processing steps: A statistical classification framework was built for diagnosing cytomegalovirus status from the catalog of TCR beta chain sequences. In TCRdb, the immuneACCESS table is reduced to in-frame sequences with V and J assigned. These tables do not hold every clone; where another copy was compared, an unresolved V gene accounts for under half, and the others remain unexplained. Clonal size and the V and J genes are those of that table, whereas D and trimming came from the DNA. The sample table lists 85,000 to 120,000 clones, approximately 95% of them with a count of one. The top ten clones comprise roughly 0.89% of the sample.

This chain joins TRBV5-5 to TRBJ1-1; the D gene cannot be resolved reliably. The source of this sequence is a woman younger than 30 in good health and CMV-seronegative. Sequenced material: PBMCs. The CDR3 amino acid sequence is: CASASPQVNTEAFF. The sequenced DNA: TGTGCCAGCGCCTCCCCCCAGGTGAACACTGAAGCTTTCTTT.